In this sample, the clone carrying this TCR beta chain turned up once. Sequenced by immunoSEQ multiplex PCR; TCRdb stores in-frame clones only, minus some. The sample has hundreds of thousands of clones, over 70% seen once. The data originate from a study of control samples from healthy donors and cancer patients. The sequence derives from an older woman with lung cancer. Source material: PBMCs.

As DNA, the CDR3 is TGTGCCAGCAGCCTAGGGACCGGCTCTGGAAACACCATATATTTT. Translating it yields CASSLGTGSGNTIYF. V and J are TRBV7-3 and TRBJ1-3; D might be TRBD1 (5 bases). Per germline, CDR1 SGHTA and CDR2 FQGTGA. This CDR3 spans 15 amino acids. The V gene lost 5 bases and the J gene lost 0 bases, with 11 bases spanning the gap.